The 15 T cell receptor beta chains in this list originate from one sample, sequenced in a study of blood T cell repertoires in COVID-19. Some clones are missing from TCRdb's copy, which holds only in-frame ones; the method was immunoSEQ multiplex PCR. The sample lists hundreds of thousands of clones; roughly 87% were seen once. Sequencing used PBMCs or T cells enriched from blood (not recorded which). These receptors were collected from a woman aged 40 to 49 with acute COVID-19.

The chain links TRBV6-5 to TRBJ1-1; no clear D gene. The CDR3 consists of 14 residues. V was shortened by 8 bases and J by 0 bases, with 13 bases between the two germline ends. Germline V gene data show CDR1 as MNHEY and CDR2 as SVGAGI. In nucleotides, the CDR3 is TGTGCCAGCGGTAGTTCATCCATGAACACTGAAGCTTTCTTT. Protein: CASGSSSMNTEAFF.

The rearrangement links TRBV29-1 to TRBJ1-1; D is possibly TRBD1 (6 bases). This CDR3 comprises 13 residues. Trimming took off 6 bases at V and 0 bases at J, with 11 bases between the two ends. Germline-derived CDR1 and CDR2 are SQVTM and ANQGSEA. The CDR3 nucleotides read TGCAGCGTCAACAGGGAAATGAACACTGAAGCTTTCTTT. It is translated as CSVNREMNTEAFF.

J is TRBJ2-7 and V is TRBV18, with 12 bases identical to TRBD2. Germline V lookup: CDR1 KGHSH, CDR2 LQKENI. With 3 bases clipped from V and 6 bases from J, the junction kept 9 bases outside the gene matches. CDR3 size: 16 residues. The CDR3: CASSPHPATSGGEQYF. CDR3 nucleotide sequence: TGTGCCAGCTCACCCCACCCAGCGACTAGCGGGGGCGAGCAGTACTTC.

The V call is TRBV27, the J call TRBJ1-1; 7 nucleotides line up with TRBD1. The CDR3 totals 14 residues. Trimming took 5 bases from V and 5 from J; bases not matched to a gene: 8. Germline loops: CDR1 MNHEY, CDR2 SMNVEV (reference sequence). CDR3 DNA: TGTGCCAGCAGTCCTTACGGACAGGTAACTGAAGCTTTCTTT. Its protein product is CASSPYGQVTEAFF.

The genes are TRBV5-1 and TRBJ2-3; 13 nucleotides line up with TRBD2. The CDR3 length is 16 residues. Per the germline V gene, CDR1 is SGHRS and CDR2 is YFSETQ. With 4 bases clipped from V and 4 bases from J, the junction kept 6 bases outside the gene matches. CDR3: CASSPPGTSGADTQYF. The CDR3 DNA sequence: TGCGCCAGCAGCCCTCCCGGGACTAGCGGGGCAGATACGCAGTATTTT.

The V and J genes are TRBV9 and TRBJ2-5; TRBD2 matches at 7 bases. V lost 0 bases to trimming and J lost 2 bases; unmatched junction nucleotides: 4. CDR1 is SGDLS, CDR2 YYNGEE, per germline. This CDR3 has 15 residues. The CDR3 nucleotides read TGTGCCAGCAGCGTAGGTGCAGCGGGGCAAGAGACCCAGTACTTC. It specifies CASSVGAAGQETQYF.

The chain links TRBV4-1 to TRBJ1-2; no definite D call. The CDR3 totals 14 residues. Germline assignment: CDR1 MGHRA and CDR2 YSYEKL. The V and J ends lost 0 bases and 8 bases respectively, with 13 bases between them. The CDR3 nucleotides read TGCGCCAGCAGCCAAGACGGTAGGGCGGGGGGCTACACCTTC. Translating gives CASSQDGRAGGYTF.

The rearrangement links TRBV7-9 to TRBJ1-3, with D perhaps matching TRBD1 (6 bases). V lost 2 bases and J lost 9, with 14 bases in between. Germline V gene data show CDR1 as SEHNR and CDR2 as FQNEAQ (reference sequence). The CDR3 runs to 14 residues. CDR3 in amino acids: CASSLTGRLGTIYF. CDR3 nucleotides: TGTGCCAGCAGCTTAACAGGGCGGCTGGGCACCATATATTTT.

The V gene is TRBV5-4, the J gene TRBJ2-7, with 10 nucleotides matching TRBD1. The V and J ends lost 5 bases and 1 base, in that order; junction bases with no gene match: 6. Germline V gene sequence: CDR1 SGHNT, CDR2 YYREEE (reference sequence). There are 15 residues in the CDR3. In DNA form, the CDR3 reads TGTGCCAGCAGAGACCGACAGGGGGCGTCCTACGAGCAGTACTTC. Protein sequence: CASRDRQGASYEQYF.

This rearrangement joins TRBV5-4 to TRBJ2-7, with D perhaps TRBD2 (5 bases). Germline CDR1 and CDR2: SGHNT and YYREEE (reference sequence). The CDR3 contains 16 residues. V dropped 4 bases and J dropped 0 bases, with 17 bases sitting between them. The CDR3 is CASSPGPGSHSYEQYF. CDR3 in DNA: TGTGCCAGCAGCCCCGGCCCGGGGTCACACTCCTACGAGCAGTACTTC. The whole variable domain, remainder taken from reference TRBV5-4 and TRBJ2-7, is ETGVTQSPTHLIKTRGQQVTLRCSSQSGHNTVSWYQQALGQGPQFIFQYYREEENGRGNFPPRFSGLQFPNYSSELNVNALELDDSALYLCASSPGPGSHSYEQYFGPGTRLTVT.

The CDR3 sequence: CASSDGGAGEKLFF. CDR3 nucleotide sequence: TGTGCCAGCAGTGATGGAGGGGCTGGTGAAAAACTGTTTTTT. The chain is built from TRBV6-1 and TRBJ1-4, with D maybe TRBD1 (5 bases). The CDR3 length is 14 residues. Germline V gene sequence: CDR1 MNHNS, CDR2 SASEGT. V was trimmed by 3 bases and J by 7 bases, leaving 12 bases between them.

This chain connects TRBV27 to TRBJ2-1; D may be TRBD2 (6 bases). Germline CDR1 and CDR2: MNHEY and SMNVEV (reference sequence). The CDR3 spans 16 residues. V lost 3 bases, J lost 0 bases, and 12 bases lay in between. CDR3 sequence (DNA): TGTGCCAGCAGTTTTTCTGCGGGGAGCTCCTACAATGAGCAGTTCTTC. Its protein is CASSFSAGSSYNEQFF.

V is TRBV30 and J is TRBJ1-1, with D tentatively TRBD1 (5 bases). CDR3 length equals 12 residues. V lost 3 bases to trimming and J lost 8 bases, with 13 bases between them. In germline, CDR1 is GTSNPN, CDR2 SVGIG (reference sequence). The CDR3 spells CAWRAGLGEAFF. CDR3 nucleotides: TGTGCCTGGAGGGCAGGGTTAGGGGAAGCTTTCTTT.

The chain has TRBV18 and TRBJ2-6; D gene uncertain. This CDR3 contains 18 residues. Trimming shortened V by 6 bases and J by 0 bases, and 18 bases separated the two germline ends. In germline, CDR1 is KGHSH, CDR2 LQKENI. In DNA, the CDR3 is TGTGCCAGCTCGCCCCAGTTTTCAACCCCCTCTGGGGCCAACGTCCTGACTTTC. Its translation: CASSPQFSTPSGANVLTF.

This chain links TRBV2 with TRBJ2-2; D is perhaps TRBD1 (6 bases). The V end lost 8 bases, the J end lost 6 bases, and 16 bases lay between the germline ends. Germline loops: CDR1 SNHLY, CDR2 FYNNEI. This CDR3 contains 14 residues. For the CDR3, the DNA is TGTGCCAGCCGGCGAAACAGGGCCCCCGGGGAGCTGTTTTTT. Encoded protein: CASRRNRAPGELFF.